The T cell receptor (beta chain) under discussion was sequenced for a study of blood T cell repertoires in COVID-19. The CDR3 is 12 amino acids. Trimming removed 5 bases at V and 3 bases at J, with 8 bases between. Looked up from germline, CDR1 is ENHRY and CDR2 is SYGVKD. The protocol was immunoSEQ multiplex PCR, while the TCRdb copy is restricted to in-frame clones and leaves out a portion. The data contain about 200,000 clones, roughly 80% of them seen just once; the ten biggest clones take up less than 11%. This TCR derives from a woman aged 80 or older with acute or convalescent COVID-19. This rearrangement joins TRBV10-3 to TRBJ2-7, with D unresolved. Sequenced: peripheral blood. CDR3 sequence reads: CAISPQNYEQYF. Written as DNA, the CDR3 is TGTGCCATCAGTCCCCAAAACTACGAGCAGTACTTC.